Below, 32 T cell receptor beta chains from the same sample are listed, as sequenced in a study of blood T cell repertoires in COVID-19. Clones were read by immunoSEQ multiplex PCR, and TCRdb kept only the in-frame ones, dropping some. The sample shows about 16,000 clones, about 90% of them seen only once. Sequencing input: peripheral blood. Receptors originate from a human donor in a cohort sampled during active COVID-19.

The chain carries TRBV4-2 and TRBJ2-1; 11 bases fit TRBD2. The trim removed 0 bases at V and 7 bases at J, leaving 5 bases unmatched. The CDR3 runs 16 residues. Germline assignment: CDR1 LGHNA and CDR2 YNFKEQ. The CDR3 coding sequence is TGTGCCAGCAGCCAAGACGGGCTAGCGGGAGGAAATGAGCAGTTCTTC. It yields the protein CASSQDGLAGGNEQFF.

This clone was counted only a few times. This chain connects TRBV7-8 to TRBJ1-1; D unclear. V lost 5 bases to trimming and J lost 7 bases, with 14 bases between them. The germline V gene encodes CDR1 SGHVS and CDR2 FQNEAQ. The CDR3 is 13 residues long. The CDR3 loop reads CASSPPGSYEAFF. CDR3 sequence (DNA): TGTGCCAGCAGCCCCCCCGGGTCCTATGAAGCTTTCTTT.

The rearrangement uses TRBV6-6 and TRBJ1-2, with D unclear. The CDR3 loop spans 12 amino acids. Trimming stripped 6 bases from V and 6 bases from J, with 11 bases between. Germline CDR1 and CDR2: MNHNY and SVGAGI (reference sequence). The CDR3: CASRTPRHGYTF. DNA of the CDR3: TGTGCCAGCAGAACTCCGCGCCATGGCTACACCTTC.

This sequence joins TRBV4-1 and TRBJ1-2, with TRBD1 as a possible D gene (5 bases). The germline V gene has CDR1 MGHRA and CDR2 YSYEKL. This CDR3 is built from 16 residues. Trimming pared 3 bases from V and 4 bases from J, leaving 18 bases between. The chain's CDR3 is CASSQLGRARSYGYTF. CDR3 DNA: TGCGCCAGCAGCCAGTTGGGCAGGGCGCGGAGCTATGGCTACACCTTC.

The V gene is TRBV13, the J gene TRBJ1-5; the match to TRBD1 covers 8 bases. Germline CDR1 reads PRHDT; CDR2 reads FYEKMQ (reference sequence). V was clipped by 5 bases and J by 2 bases; unmatched bases: 17. The CDR3 runs to 19 residues. In nucleotides, the CDR3 is TGTGCCAGCAGCACCCATGGGTGGGCAGGGGGCGAGGGCAATCAGCCCCAGCATTTT. Amino acids: CASSTHGWAGGEGNQPQHF. Variable domain in full (rest from reference TRBV13 and TRBJ1-5): AAGVIQSPRHLIKEKRETATLKCYPIPRHDTVYWYQQGPGQDPQFLISFYEKMQSDKGSIPDRFSAQQFSDYHSELNMSSLELGDSALYFCASSTHGWAGGEGNQPQHFGDGTRLSIL.

In its sample, this clone was seen once. The chain has TRBV7-9 and TRBJ1-2; 10 positions match TRBD1. The CDR3 is 13 amino acids. The junction had 3 bases not matched to a gene; V was cut back by 5 bases and J by 6 bases. Germline values: CDR1 SEHNR, CDR2 FQNEAQ (reference sequence). CDR3 residues: CASSGTGVDGYTF. CDR3 sequence (DNA): TGTGCCAGCAGCGGGACAGGGGTCGATGGCTACACCTTC.

The chain combines TRBV3-1 (or the pseudogene TRBV3-2) with TRBJ1-2; D not certain. CDR3 length: 11 residues. Germline V gives CDR1 LGHDT, CDR2 YNNKEL (reference sequence). Trimming removed 10 bases from V and 8 bases from J, with 14 bases in between. Here the CDR3 reads CATNGGSGYTF. Here the CDR3 DNA reads TGTGCCACCAACGGAGGCTCAGGCTACACCTTC.

The chain carries TRBV9 and TRBJ2-7; 7 nucleotides match TRBD2. Germline values: CDR1 SGDLS, CDR2 YYNGEE. The junction had 10 bases not matched to a gene; V was cut back by 0 bases and J by 4 bases. The CDR3 is 16 residues long. CDR3 residues: CASSVAGASGPYEQYF. CDR3 DNA: TGTGCCAGCAGCGTAGCTGGGGCTAGCGGACCTTACGAGCAGTACTTC.

The genes are TRBV24-1 and TRBJ2-5, with 10 bases lining up with TRBD1. Unmatched junction bases numbered 5, after V lost 4 bases and J lost 1 base. Looked up from germline, CDR1 is KGHDR and CDR2 is SFDVKD. CDR3 size: 16 residues. The CDR3 loop is CATSEPDRGLQETQYF. CDR3 coding DNA: TGTGCCACCAGTGAACCCGACAGGGGGCTCCAAGAGACCCAGTACTTC.

This chain uses TRBV7-9 with TRBJ1-2, with TRBD1 matching over 8 bases. The germline gives CDR1 SEHNR, CDR2 FQNEAQ (reference sequence). Germline trimming cut 5 bases from V and 5 bases from J; bases unmatched to any gene: 13. The CDR3 contains 16 residues. The CDR3, as DNA: TGTGCCAGCAGCGCAAACCGGGACAGGAAACCGTATGGCTACACCTTC. This translates into CASSANRDRKPYGYTF.

The chain links TRBV6-6 to TRBJ2-5; 7 nucleotides match TRBD1. CDR3 length equals 14 residues. With V trimmed by 8 bases and J by 6 bases, 12 bases remained unmatched. Germline loops: CDR1 MNHNY, CDR2 SVGAGI (reference sequence). CDR3 loop: CASSLGGTQKTQYF. The CDR3, as DNA: TGTGCCAGCTCCTTAGGGGGCACCCAGAAGACCCAGTACTTC.

Only one count was recorded for this clone. The chain's CDR3 is CASSRSSAYEQYF. CDR3 nucleotides: TGTGCCAGCAGCCGTAGCAGCGCCTACGAGCAGTACTTC. The chain recombines TRBV7-9 with TRBJ2-7, with D uncertain. V dropped 5 bases and J dropped 2 bases, with 10 bases sitting between them. The CDR3 has 13 amino acids. Germline V CDR1 and CDR2: SEHNR, FQNEAQ (reference sequence).

This clone was observed a handful of times. The chain couples TRBV11-3 to TRBJ2-5; TRBD2 aligns across 8 bases. CDR3 length equals 18 residues. CDR1 and CDR2 (germline): SGHNT, YENEEA. V lost 4 bases to trimming and J lost 4 bases; unmatched junction nucleotides: 17. The CDR3 bases are TGTGCCAGCAGCTCAAAGTTCGGGAGGGCATTCTCGGGAGAGACCCAGTACTTC. It is translated as CASSSKFGRAFSGETQYF.

The chain carries TRBV5-1 and TRBJ2-3; TRBD2 matches at 8 bases. In germline, CDR1 is SGHRS, CDR2 YFSETQ. The CDR3 runs to 17 residues. V lost 1 base, J lost 0 bases, and 7 bases stayed unmatched. The chain's CDR3 is CASSLRASGSSTDTQYF. The CDR3 DNA sequence: TGCGCCAGCAGCTTGCGCGCTAGCGGGTCCAGCACAGATACGCAGTATTTT.

The genes are TRBV10-3 and TRBJ2-5; D ambiguous. Germline assignment: CDR1 ENHRY and CDR2 SYGVKD. V lost 4 bases and J 3 bases, leaving 6 bases between the germline ends. This CDR3 has 12 amino acids. The CDR3 DNA sequence: TGTGCCATCAGTGCCCGGGAAGAGACCCAGTACTTC. Protein product: CAISAREETQYF.

The chain has TRBV18 and TRBJ2-7, with D possibly being TRBD1 (5 bases). Trimming stripped 2 bases from V and 7 bases from J, with 18 bases between. The V gene's germline CDR1 is KGHSH and CDR2 LQKENI. The CDR3 totals 15 residues. The CDR3 protein is CASSPGPRVPGEQYF. The CDR3, as DNA: TGTGCCAGCTCACCAGGTCCCCGGGTCCCAGGGGAGCAGTACTTC. Based on the CDR3 plus reference TRBV18 and TRBJ2-7, the full variable domain is NAGVMQNPRHLVRRRGQEARLRCSPMKGHSHVYWYRQLPEEGLKFMVYLQKENIIDESGMPKERFSAEFPKEGPSILRIQQVVRGDSAAYFCASSPGPRVPGEQYFGPGTRLTVT.

In nucleotides, the CDR3 is TGTGCCAGCAGTTCTAACCTCGGGACATCCAAGGAAGCTTTCTTT. This encodes CASSSNLGTSKEAFF. The genes are TRBV6-2 or TRBV6-3 and TRBJ1-1; tentatively, D is TRBD1 (6 bases). The CDR3 contains 15 residues. Germline V gene lookup returns CDR1 MNHEY and CDR2 SVGEGT. The V end lost 4 bases, the J end lost 8 bases, and 20 bases lay between the germline ends.

DNA of the CDR3: TGTGCCAGCAGCTGGGGAACAGGTCGTGGAAACACCATATATTTT. Its translation is CASSWGTGRGNTIYF. The gene calls are TRBV5-6 and TRBJ1-3, with a possible D match to TRBD1 (5 bases). This CDR3 is 15 amino acids long. V was shortened by 3 bases and J by 3 bases, with 13 bases between the two germline ends. Germline V lookup: CDR1 SGHDT, CDR2 YYEEEE.

This clone was picked up one time. This chain links TRBV2 with TRBJ2-3; D remains unclear. This CDR3 is built from 14 residues. The germline V and J ends were trimmed by 5 bases and 2 bases, with 11 bases remaining between them. Germline V gene sequence: CDR1 SNHLY, CDR2 FYNNEI. The DNA of the CDR3 is TGTGCCAGCAGTATAGCTAGTAACACAGATACGCAGTATTTT. Translation gives CASSIASNTDTQYF.

The V and J genes are TRBV5-4 and TRBJ2-7; the D is unclear. CDR1 SGHNT and CDR2 YYREEE come from the germline V gene (reference sequence). Trimming took off 2 bases at V and 0 bases at J, with 6 bases between the two ends. This CDR3 is 13 amino acids long. The CDR3 here is CASSFESSYEQYF. DNA of the CDR3: TGTGCCAGCAGCTTCGAGAGCTCCTACGAGCAGTACTTC.

The chain carries TRBV7-2 and TRBJ2-6, with TRBD2 identical over 12 bases. J was trimmed by 2 bases and V by 5 bases; bases with no gene match: 1. Germline V gives CDR1 SGHTA, CDR2 FQGNSA. The CDR3 loop spans 16 amino acids. The CDR3 region is CASSPSGGAGANVLTF. The CDR3 DNA reads as TGTGCCAGCAGCCCTAGCGGGGGGGCTGGGGCCAACGTCCTGACTTTC.

The chain joins TRBV2 to TRBJ2-7, with 7 nucleotides matching TRBD1. The germline CDR1 and CDR2 sequences are SNHLY and FYNNEI. CDR3 length equals 18 residues. Trimming removed 5 bases from V and 3 bases from J; junction bases left unmatched: 19. CDR3 DNA sequence: TGTGCCAGCAGTAAAAGCCGACAGGGAGTGTCGGTAGGCTACGAGCAGTACTTC. Translating it yields CASSKSRQGVSVGYEQYF.

In this sample, this clone turned up a few times. This CDR3 is CASSAGQGARNTIYF. The CDR3 DNA follows: TGTGCCAGCAGCGCCGGACAGGGGGCCCGGAACACCATATATTTT. The chain combines TRBV11-3 with TRBJ1-3, with 11 bases identical to TRBD1. Germline values: CDR1 SGHNT, CDR2 YENEEA. Unmatched junction bases numbered 7, after V lost 5 bases and J lost 7 bases. The CDR3 is made up of 15 amino acids.

J is TRBJ2-5 and V is TRBV5-1; TRBD2 aligns across 11 bases. The V gene end was trimmed by 4 bases and the J gene end by 5 bases; junction bases not matched to a gene: 10. In germline, CDR1 is SGHRS, CDR2 YFSETQ. The CDR3 spans 16 residues. The CDR3 loop reads CASSPGTSGPTETQYF. The CDR3 DNA reads TGCGCCAGCAGCCCCGGGACTAGCGGACCCACGGAGACCCAGTACTTC.

This rearrangement joins TRBV5-6 to TRBJ1-1; D is unresolved. The length of the CDR3 is 13 residues. Between the trimmed V and J ends, which lost 1 base and 1 base, there was a span of 5 bases. Germline V gene lookup returns CDR1 SGHDT and CDR2 YYEEEE. CDR3 bases: TGTGCCAGCAGCTTGTACACGAACACTGAAGCTTTCTTT. Translating gives CASSLYTNTEAFF.

This clone appeared a few times. The chain couples TRBV6-5 to TRBJ1-3; D ambiguous. V was cut by 6 bases and J by 0 bases, with 12 bases left in between. The CDR3 is 15 residues long. CDR1 MNHEY and CDR2 SVGAGI come from the germline V gene. CDR3 bases: TGTGCCAGCAGGGAGACGGGGTACTCTGGAAACACCATATATTTT. The encoded protein is CASRETGYSGNTIYF.

This clone is a singleton in its sample. The chain carries TRBV5-4 and TRBJ1-2, with D possibly TRBD1 on 5 matching bases. Germline CDR1 SGHNT, CDR2 YYREEE (reference sequence). This CDR3 region has 12 residues. The V gene lost 4 bases and the J gene lost 6 bases, with 10 bases spanning the gap. The chain's CDR3 is CASSLQGNGYTF. The DNA for the CDR3 is TGTGCCAGCAGCCTCCAGGGAAATGGCTACACCTTC.

V gene TRBV9 combines with J gene TRBJ1-3; D gene uncertain. V lost 4 bases and J 0 bases, leaving 23 bases between the germline ends. This CDR3 has 19 residues. The germline V gene encodes CDR1 SGDLS and CDR2 YYNGEE. The CDR3: CASSPTSRWAVRSGNTIYF. In nucleotides, the CDR3 is TGTGCCAGCAGCCCGACAAGCCGGTGGGCAGTCCGCTCTGGAAACACCATATATTTT.

The chain joins TRBV10-3 to TRBJ2-3, with 15 nucleotides matching TRBD2. Trimming cost V 4 bases and J 0 bases; bases outside gene matches: 5. This CDR3 is built from 18 residues. Germline V CDR1 and CDR2: ENHRY, SYGVKD. In DNA, the CDR3 is TGTGCCATCAGTGTCGGACTAGCGGGGGGGCTTAGCACAGATACGCAGTATTTT. Protein: CAISVGLAGGLSTDTQYF.

The chain uses TRBV5-1 and TRBJ2-1; D possibly corresponds to TRBD1 (7 bases). Germline CDR1 is SGHRS and CDR2 is YFSETQ. The length of the CDR3 is 16 residues. Trimming removed 2 bases at V and 5 bases at J, with 17 bases between. CDR3 loop: CASSLGGAGTNNEQFF. The CDR3 DNA reads TGCGCCAGCAGCTTAGGGGGCGCGGGGACCAACAATGAGCAGTTCTTC.

The chain is built from TRBV28 and TRBJ1-5; D is perhaps TRBD1 (5 bases). Trimming took off 4 bases at V and 3 bases at J, with 13 bases between the two ends. The CDR3 runs to 15 residues. Germline lookup yields CDR1 MDHEN and CDR2 SYDVKM. The DNA for the CDR3 is TGTGCCAGCAGTTACACGACAGATAACAATCAGCCCCAGCATTTT. This translates into CASSYTTDNNQPQHF. Complete variable domain (other parts from reference TRBV28 and TRBJ1-5): DVKVTQSSRYLVKRTGEKVFLECVQDMDHENMFWYRQDPGLGLRLIYFSYDVKMKEKGDIPEGYSVSREKKERFSLILESASTNQTSMYLCASSYTTDNNQPQHFGDGTRLSIL.

The V and J genes are TRBV5-4 and TRBJ1-1; weak D call: TRBD1 (6 bases). The CDR3 spans 13 residues. V lost 4 bases to trimming and J lost 5 bases, with 12 bases between them. CDR1 is SGHNT, CDR2 YYREEE, per germline (reference sequence). CDR3 DNA: TGTGCCAGCAGCGGCGGCCAGGGGACTGAAGCTTTCTTT. It specifies CASSGGQGTEAFF.